This is a list of T cell receptor beta chains from one sample in a study of blood T cells in healthy people across ages. TCRdb itself ran the 5' RACE reads through MiXCR, one entry per CDR3 protein. The sample has around 1,000,000 distinct CDR3 sequences; around 25% are singletons. Another study also made use of these data, one on T cells of mothers and their children.

The sequenced sample consisted of blood. All receptors come from a girl aged 2 to 10 in good health. Each CDR3 is given with its conserved first and last residue. Fields, in order: J gene, V gene, clone size, D gene, CDR3 DNA, CDR3 protein. A D gene is named only where the DNA matches it firmly. Clone size is not always given. Where it is, it says once, few, many or a class for expanded clones.

j_call: TRBJ2-2
v_call: TRBV20-1
clone_size: few
d_call: NA
cdr3_nt: TGCAGTGCTAGACCCGCCCGAGACAGAGTGAACACCGGGGAGCTGTTTTTT
cdr3_aa: CSARPARDRVNTGELFF

j_call: TRBJ2-7
v_call: TRBV2
clone_size: NA
d_call: NA
cdr3_nt: TGTGCCAGCAGTGAGTTCTCGAACGAGCAGTACTTC
cdr3_aa: CASSEFSNEQYF

j_call: TRBJ1-1
v_call: TRBV11-2
clone_size: many
d_call: NA
cdr3_nt: TGTGCCAGCAGCTTAGGTACGTTTGAAGCTTTCTTT
cdr3_aa: CASSLGTFEAFF

j_call: TRBJ2-1
v_call: TRBV29-1
clone_size: NA
d_call: TRBD2
cdr3_nt: TGCAGCGTTGAAGTTCCGGGACTAGGGGACTACAATGAGCAGTTCTTC
cdr3_aa: CSVEVPGLGDYNEQFF

j_call: TRBJ1-1
v_call: TRBV7-9
clone_size: NA
d_call: TRBD1
cdr3_nt: TGTGCCAGCAGCGAGTCGGTCTTCAGGGGGTCAGAAGCTTTCTTT
cdr3_aa: CASSESVFRGSEAFF

j_call: TRBJ1-5
v_call: TRBV4-3
clone_size: NA
d_call: NA
cdr3_nt: TGCGCCAGCAGCCAAGATCGGTTGGCGGGGCAGCCCCAGCATTTT
cdr3_aa: CASSQDRLAGQPQHF

j_call: TRBJ2-1
v_call: TRBV4-3
clone_size: few
d_call: TRBD2
cdr3_nt: TGCGCCAGCAGCCAAGCTTTTAGCGGGGGTTTCTACAATGAGCAGTTCTTC
cdr3_aa: CASSQAFSGGFYNEQFF

j_call: TRBJ2-5
v_call: TRBV11-2
clone_size: many
d_call: TRBD1
cdr3_nt: TGTGCCAGCAGCTTGACAGGGTTCCAAGAGACCCAGTACTTC
cdr3_aa: CASSLTGFQETQYF

j_call: TRBJ1-4
v_call: TRBV7-9
clone_size: NA
d_call: NA
cdr3_nt: TGTGCCAGCAGCCCCCGAGGGACGGAGAATGAAAAACTGTTTTTT
cdr3_aa: CASSPRGTENEKLFF

j_call: TRBJ2-7
v_call: TRBV9
clone_size: few
d_call: TRBD1
cdr3_nt: TGTGCCAGCAGCGTACGCGCAGGGGGCTTCTACGAGCAGTACTTC
cdr3_aa: CASSVRAGGFYEQYF

j_call: TRBJ1-1
v_call: TRBV4-1
clone_size: many
d_call: NA
cdr3_nt: TGCGCCAGCAGCCAAGGGGGACTGAACACTGAAGCTTTCTTT
cdr3_aa: CASSQGGLNTEAFF

j_call: TRBJ2-7
v_call: TRBV13
clone_size: many
d_call: NA
cdr3_nt: TGTGCCAGCAGCTTAGGACGGGTCTACGAGCAGTACTTC
cdr3_aa: CASSLGRVYEQYF

j_call: TRBJ2-3
v_call: TRBV7-3
clone_size: NA
d_call: TRBD1
cdr3_nt: TGTGCCAGCAGCCGCGACAGGGTCACAGATACGGAGTATTTT
cdr3_aa: CASSRDRVTDTEYF

j_call: TRBJ2-1
v_call: TRBV6-2/TRBV6-3
clone_size: NA
d_call: NA
cdr3_nt: TGTGCCAGCAGTTACGGTTACGTGGAGCAGTTCTTC
cdr3_aa: CASSYGYVEQFF

j_call: TRBJ2-7
v_call: TRBV20-1
clone_size: NA
d_call: TRBD2
cdr3_nt: TGCAGTGCTAGAGGAGCGGGGGGGCGCGAGCAGTACTTC
cdr3_aa: CSARGAGGREQYF

j_call: TRBJ1-2
v_call: TRBV12-3/TRBV12-4
clone_size: NA
d_call: TRBD1
cdr3_nt: TGTGCCAGCAGTTTAAAGGGACAGGGTCCTTCTAACTATGGCTACACCTTC
cdr3_aa: CASSLKGQGPSNYGYTF

j_call: TRBJ2-7
v_call: TRBV29-1
clone_size: NA
d_call: NA
cdr3_nt: TGCAGCGTTGAGGGCCCCTGGGGACGCAGCTCCTACGAGCAGTACTTC
cdr3_aa: CSVEGPWGRSSYEQYF